A single sample is the source of the 19 T cell receptor beta chains below, sequenced in a study of T cells in localized non-small cell lung cancer (dated by TCRdb to about 2020). The method behind the library was the immunoSEQ multiplex PCR assay. The source is immuneACCESS, and TCRdb retained only in-frame sequences with V and J called. Part of the clones is not carried over; for the studies checked, unresolved V genes explain less than half of this, and the remainder is unexplained. Here the sample has 15,000 to 20,000 clones; approximately 80% occur a single time. The ten largest clonotypes hold approximately 4.8% of the sample. The sample was peripheral blood, taken before any cancer treatment. The receptors shown here come from a man aged 40 to 75 with stage I lung adenocarcinoma.

The chain employs TRBV4-3 and TRBJ2-2, with 8 bases fitting TRBD2. CDR3 length equals 16 residues. Germline CDR1 is LGHNA and CDR2 is YSLEER. J was trimmed by 3 bases and V by 4 bases; bases with no gene match: 7. The CDR3 DNA reads TGCGCCAGCAGCCTGGGCGGGGGGCGTGACACCGGGGAGCTGTTTTTT. Amino acid sequence: CASSLGGGRDTGELFF.

This chain uses TRBV5-6 with TRBJ2-6; the D is unclear. The CDR3 runs to 14 residues. From germline, CDR1 is SGHDT and CDR2 YYEEEE. The V end was cut by 5 bases, the J end by 1 base, with 7 bases between. The DNA of the CDR3 is TGTGCCAGCAGTATGCATTCTGGGGCCAACGTCCTGACTTTC. It specifies CASSMHSGANVLTF.

The J gene is TRBJ2-2, the V gene TRBV21-1. TRBV21-1 has pseudogene status. The CDR3 contains 14 residues. DNA for the CDR3: TGTGCCAGCAGCAAAGCATCGAACACCGGGGAGCTGTTTTTT. Amino acids: CASSKASNTGELFF.

The J gene is TRBJ1-1, the V gene TRBV27, with D maybe TRBD1 (6 bases). This CDR3 comprises 14 residues. V dropped 6 bases and J dropped 1 base, with 12 bases sitting between them. Germline V lookup: CDR1 MNHEY, CDR2 SMNVEV (reference sequence). In nucleotides, the CDR3 is TGTGCCAGCAGGTCGTGGGGACAGAACACTGAAGCTTTCTTT. Translation gives CASRSWGQNTEAFF.

This clone came up a few times. This chain links TRBV5-4 with TRBJ1-2; D is perhaps TRBD1 (5 bases). Germline loops: CDR1 SGHNT, CDR2 YYREEE (reference sequence). The CDR3 contains 16 residues. V was pared by 5 bases and J by 0 bases, with 17 bases between. The CDR3 loop is CASSSPGTKANYGYTF. In DNA, the CDR3 is TGTGCCAGCAGTTCGCCCGGGACGAAGGCTAACTATGGCTACACCTTC. Drawing the rest from reference TRBV5-4 and TRBJ1-2, the complete variable domain is ETGVTQSPTHLIKTRGQQVTLRCSSQSGHNTVSWYQQALGQGPQFIFQYYREEENGRGNFPPRFSGLQFPNYSSELNVNALELDDSALYLCASSSPGTKANYGYTFGSGTRLTVV.

The chain has TRBV15 and TRBJ2-5; perhaps TRBD1 as D (5 bases). From germline, CDR1 is LNHNV and CDR2 YYDKDF (reference sequence). V lost 1 base and J lost 4, with 13 bases in between. The CDR3 spans 15 residues. For the CDR3, the DNA is TGTGCCACCAGCAGAGCGGCAGGGTGGTCAGAGACCCAGTACTTC. This sequence encodes CATSRAAGWSETQYF. The whole variable domain, remainder taken from reference TRBV15 and TRBJ2-5, is DAMVIQNPRYQVTQFGKPVTLSCSQTLNHNVMYWYQQKSSQAPKLLFHYYDKDFNNEADTPDNFQSRRPNTSFCFLDIRSPGLGDTAMYLCATSRAAGWSETQYFGPGTRLLVL.

The chain recombines TRBV7-9 with TRBJ1-1, with 7 bases matching TRBD1. Trimming at V came to 5 bases and at J to 6 bases, leaving 6 bases not matched to a gene. Germline V gene lookup returns CDR1 SEHNR and CDR2 FQNEAQ (reference sequence). This CDR3 is 13 amino acids long. DNA of the CDR3: TGTGCCAGCAGCCAGGGGGGGATCGCTGAAGCTTTCTTT. This codes for CASSQGGIAEAFF.

The J gene is TRBJ1-1, the V gene TRBV29-1; D gene uncertain. The length of the CDR3 is 14 residues. Trimming cost V 7 bases and J 1 base, with 16 bases left between them. Per the germline V gene, CDR1 is SQVTM and CDR2 is ANQGSEA. This CDR3 is CSGYGAWGNTEAFF. The CDR3, as DNA: TGCAGCGGGTACGGAGCCTGGGGGAACACTGAAGCTTTCTTT.

This chain connects TRBV2 to TRBJ2-7; TRBD1 is a possible D gene (6 bases). Germline assignment: CDR1 SNHLY and CDR2 FYNNEI. V shed 2 bases and J shed 2 bases, with 13 bases lying between them. This CDR3 contains 15 residues. The CDR3 loop is CASSELSDRAYEQYF. CDR3 nucleotide sequence: TGTGCCAGCAGTGAATTATCGGACAGAGCCTACGAGCAGTACTTC.

The V gene is TRBV6-5, the J gene TRBJ2-5; D not resolved. Germline CDR1 and CDR2: MNHEY and SVGAGI. V was shortened by 2 bases and J by 0 bases, with 4 bases between the two germline ends. The CDR3 contains 13 residues. As DNA, the CDR3 is TGTGCCAGCAGTTACCGGTACCAAGAGACCCAGTACTTC. Protein: CASSYRYQETQYF.

The chain carries TRBV9 and TRBJ1-4; 7 nucleotides match TRBD1. Per the germline V gene, CDR1 is SGDLS and CDR2 is YYNGEE. This CDR3 has 14 amino acids. V lost 7 bases and J lost 4; bases outside the gene matches: 7. The chain's CDR3 is CASGRGGINEKLFF. As DNA, the CDR3 is TGTGCCAGCGGTCGAGGGGGCATTAATGAAAAACTGTTTTTT.

The chain carries TRBV4-3 and TRBJ2-7, with D perhaps matching TRBD1 (6 bases). V was trimmed by 0 bases and J by 6 bases, leaving 18 bases between them. The CDR3 consists of 16 residues. In germline, CDR1 is LGHNA, CDR2 YSLEER. Here the CDR3 reads CASSQDYTGLKGEQYF. The CDR3 region has the DNA TGCGCCAGCAGCCAAGATTATACAGGGTTAAAGGGCGAGCAGTACTTC.

This rearrangement joins TRBV9 to TRBJ2-3, with D hard to call. V was shortened by 0 bases and J by 1 base, with 9 bases between the two germline ends. CDR3 size: 15 residues. In germline, CDR1 is SGDLS, CDR2 YYNGEE. In DNA form, the CDR3 reads TGTGCCAGCAGCGTAGGGCAAACTGGCACAGATACGCAGTATTTT. It codes for CASSVGQTGTDTQYF.

The chain has TRBV7-9 and TRBJ2-1, with D hard to call. The V gene's germline CDR1 is SEHNR and CDR2 FQNEAQ (reference sequence). This CDR3 is 13 amino acids long. The V end was cut by 2 bases, the J end by 4 bases, with 6 bases between. The CDR3 nucleotides are TGTGCCAGCAGCTTAAGACCGTACAATGAGCAGTTCTTC. This gives the protein CASSLRPYNEQFF.

This clone has a single count. The chain couples TRBV9 to TRBJ2-1, with 8 bases lining up with TRBD2. Losses at the gene ends were 5 bases for V and 8 bases for J; bases not matched to a gene: 12. This CDR3 has 15 amino acids. The germline gives CDR1 SGDLS, CDR2 YYNGEE. Written as DNA, the CDR3 is TGTGCCAGCAGTACTACCGGGACTAGAGCCGATGAGCAGTTCTTC. Encoded protein: CASSTTGTRADEQFF.

This chain joins TRBV30 and TRBJ2-5; 10 bases align to TRBD2. The J segment lost 5 bases and the V segment lost 2 bases, leaving 2 bases of the junction unmatched. The V gene's germline CDR1 is GTSNPN and CDR2 SVGIG (reference sequence). The CDR3 has 13 residues. The CDR3 here is CAWSFSGRETQYF. The DNA of the CDR3 is TGTGCCTGGAGTTTTAGCGGGAGGGAGACCCAGTACTTC.

V gene TRBV5-4 combines with J gene TRBJ2-5; TRBD2 matches at 8 bases. The CDR3 spans 14 residues. V shed 4 bases and J 2 bases; nucleotides not matched to a gene: 4. The germline gives CDR1 SGHNT, CDR2 YYREEE (reference sequence). The CDR3 DNA sequence: TGTGCCAGCAGCCCTGGACTAGCTCAAGAGACCCAGTACTTC. Residues: CASSPGLAQETQYF.

The CDR3: CASSLSPLYTSGTAQYF. DNA for the CDR3: TGTGCCAGCAGCTTAAGCCCCCTTTATACTAGCGGGACCGCCCAGTACTTC. The chain is built from TRBV7-9 and TRBJ2-5; 10 positions match TRBD2. The V gene's germline CDR1 is SEHNR and CDR2 FQNEAQ (reference sequence). This CDR3 has 17 amino acids. The V gene end was trimmed by 2 bases and the J gene end by 9 bases; junction bases not matched to a gene: 15.

V is TRBV12-2 and J is TRBJ2-7; TRBD2 is taken as the D call from the table, unchecked against the DNA. TRBV12-2 is an annotated pseudogene. This CDR3 has 13 amino acids. CDR3 residues: CASRSDSSYEQYF. CDR3 sequence (DNA): TGTGCAAGTCGCTCCGACTCATCCTACGAGCAGTACTTC.